This TCR beta chain derives from a study of T cell responses to AZD1222 COVID-19 vaccine. Findings and limits, study-wide: Variant regions that are unmutated are reportedly the target of nearly half of spike-specific TCRs.

Germline V gives CDR1 LNHDA, CDR2 SQIVND (reference sequence). CDR3 length equals 12 residues. V was shortened by 5 bases and J by 6 bases, with 11 bases between the two germline ends. This clone was observed a few times. Its specificity is unknown. Produced via immunoSEQ multiplex PCR; TCRdb's table is partial and in-frame only. The data hold some 74,000 clones, with about 90% observed a single time. This rearrangement joins TRBV19 to TRBJ2-7; weak D call: TRBD2 (5 bases). This receptor was identified in an adult who received the AZD1222 COVID-19 vaccine. Sample: peripheral blood, taken 28 days after the second AZD1222 dose. CDR3 loop: CASSDSGGEQYF. CDR3 DNA sequence: TGTGCCAGTAGTGACTCAGGAGGCGAGCAGTACTTC.